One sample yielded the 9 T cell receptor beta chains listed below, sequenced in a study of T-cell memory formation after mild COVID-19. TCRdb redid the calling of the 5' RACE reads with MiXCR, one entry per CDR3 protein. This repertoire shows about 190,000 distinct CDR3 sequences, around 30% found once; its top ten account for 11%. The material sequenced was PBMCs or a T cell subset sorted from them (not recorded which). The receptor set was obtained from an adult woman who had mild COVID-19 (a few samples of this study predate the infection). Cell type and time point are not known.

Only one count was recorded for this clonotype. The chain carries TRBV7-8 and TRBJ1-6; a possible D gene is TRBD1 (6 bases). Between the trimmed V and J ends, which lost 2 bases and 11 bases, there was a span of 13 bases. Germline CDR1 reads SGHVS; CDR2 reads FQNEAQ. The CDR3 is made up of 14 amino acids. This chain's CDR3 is CASSLRGGLPPLHF. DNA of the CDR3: TGTGCCAGCAGCTTACGAGGGGGGCTTCCACCCCTCCACTTT.

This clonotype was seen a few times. In DNA, the CDR3 is TGCGCCAGCAGCCTTTGGCTGGGGTCGAACACCGGGGAGCTGTTTTTT. Translation: CASSLWLGSNTGELFF. The chain links TRBV5-1 to TRBJ2-2; D is ambiguous. The germline V gene encodes CDR1 SGHRS and CDR2 YFSETQ. This CDR3 has 16 amino acids. V lost 4 bases, J lost 0 bases, and 13 bases lay in between.

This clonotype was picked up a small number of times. CDR3 amino acids: CASSRYGETQYF. CDR3 bases: TGTGCCAGCAGCCGGTATGGAGAGACCCAGTACTTC. The chain employs TRBV7-6 and TRBJ2-5; D is unresolved. V dropped 5 bases and J dropped 4 bases, with 8 bases sitting between them. CDR3 length: 12 amino acids. Germline V gene data show CDR1 as SGHVS and CDR2 as FNYEAQ. The whole variable domain, remainder taken from reference TRBV7-6 and TRBJ2-5, is GAGVSQSPRYKVTKRGQDVALRCDPISGHVSLYWYRQALGQGPEFLTYFNYEAQQDKSGLPNDRFSAERPEGSISTLTIQRTEQRDSAMYRCASSRYGETQYFGPGTRLLVL.

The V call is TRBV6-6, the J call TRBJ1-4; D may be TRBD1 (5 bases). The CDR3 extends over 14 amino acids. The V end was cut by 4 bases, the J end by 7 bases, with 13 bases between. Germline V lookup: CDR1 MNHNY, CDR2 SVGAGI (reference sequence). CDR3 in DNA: TGTGCCAGCAGTTGGCAGGGAGACAGTGAAAAACTGTTTTTT. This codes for CASSWQGDSEKLFF.

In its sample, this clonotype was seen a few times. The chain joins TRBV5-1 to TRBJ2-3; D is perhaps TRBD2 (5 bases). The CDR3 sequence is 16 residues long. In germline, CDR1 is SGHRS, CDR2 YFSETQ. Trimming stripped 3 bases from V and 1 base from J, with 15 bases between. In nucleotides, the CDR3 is TGCGCCAGCAGCTCTCTTAAATTCGGGGGCACAGATACGCAGTATTTT. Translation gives CASSSLKFGGTDTQYF.

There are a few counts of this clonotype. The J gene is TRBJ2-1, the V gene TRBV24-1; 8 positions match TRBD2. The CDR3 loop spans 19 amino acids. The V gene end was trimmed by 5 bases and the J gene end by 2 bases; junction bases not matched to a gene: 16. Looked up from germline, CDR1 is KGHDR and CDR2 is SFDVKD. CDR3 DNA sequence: TGTGCCACCAGTGTTTCAGCGGGAGCTAGGGCTGGGGCCTACAATGAGCAGTTCTTC. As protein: CATSVSAGARAGAYNEQFF.

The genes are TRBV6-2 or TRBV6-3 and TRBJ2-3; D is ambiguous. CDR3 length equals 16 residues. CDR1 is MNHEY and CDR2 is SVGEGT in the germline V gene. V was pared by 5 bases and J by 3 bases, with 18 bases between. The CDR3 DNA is TGTGCCAGCAGTACTGACCGGTCCCCATGGACAGATACGCAGTATTTT. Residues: CASSTDRSPWTDTQYF.

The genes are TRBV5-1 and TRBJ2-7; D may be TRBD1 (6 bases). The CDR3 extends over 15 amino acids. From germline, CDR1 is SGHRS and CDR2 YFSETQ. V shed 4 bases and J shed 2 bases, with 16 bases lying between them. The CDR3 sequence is CASSPGTLATYEQYF. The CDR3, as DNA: TGCGCCAGCAGCCCCGGGACACTCGCCACCTACGAGCAGTACTTC. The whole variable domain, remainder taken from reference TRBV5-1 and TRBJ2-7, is KAGVTQTPRYLIKTRGQQVTLSCSPISGHRSVSWYQQTPGQGLQFLFEYFSETQRNKGNFPGRFSGRQFSNSRSEMNVSTLELGDSALYLCASSPGTLATYEQYFGPGTRLTVT.

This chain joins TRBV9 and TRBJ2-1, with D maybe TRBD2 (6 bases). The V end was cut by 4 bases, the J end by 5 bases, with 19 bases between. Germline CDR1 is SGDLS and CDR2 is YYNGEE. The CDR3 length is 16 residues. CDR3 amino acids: CASSPRVAGGNNEQFF. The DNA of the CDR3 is TGTGCCAGCAGCCCCAGGGTGGCCGGGGGTAACAATGAGCAGTTCTTC. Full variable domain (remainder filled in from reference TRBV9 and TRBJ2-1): DSGVTQTPKHLITATGQRVTLRCSPRSGDLSVYWYQQSLDQGLQFLIQYYNGEERAKGNILERFSAQQFPDLHSELNLSSLELGDSALYFCASSPRVAGGNNEQFFGPGTRLTVL.